This is a list of T cell receptor beta chains from one sample in a study of regulatory T cells in long-lasting Graves disease. TCRdb fed the multiplex PCR reads into MiXCR, producing one record per CDR3 protein. The profile covers around 250,000 distinct CDR3 sequences, with 18% appearing a single time and about 15% taken by the ten largest. These same records also appear under a second study, on T cells in Graves' hyperthyroidism and ophthalmopathy.

The starting material was peripheral blood mononuclear cells (PBMCs), obtained at new diagnosis, from a patient treated with antithyroid drugs. Receptor source: a woman aged 25 to 39 with Graves disease. The CDR3 runs from the conserved cysteine through the conserved F or W. Fields, in order: clone size, D gene, J gene, CDR3 length, V gene, CDR3 DNA, CDR3 protein. A D gene is named only where the DNA matches it firmly. Size values are once, few and many counts, or a class for expanded clones, and some rows have none.

>-|-|TRBJ2-5|13|TRBV4-1
TGCGCCAGCAGCCAAGGGCGGTTGGAGACCCAGTACTTC
CASSQGRLETQYF
>-|TRBD2|TRBJ2-1|14|TRBV5-1
TGCGCCAGCAGCTTGGGTAGCGGGGGCAATGAGCAGTTCTTC
CASSLGSGGNEQFF
>many|-|TRBJ1-2|13|TRBV12-3/TRBV12-4
TGTGCCAGCACCCCCGGAGGGAACTATGGCTACACCTTC
CASTPGGNYGYTF
>-|-|TRBJ1-2|12|TRBV20-1
TGCAGTGCTCCCGGGAGGACAGTTGGCTACACCTTC
CSAPGRTVGYTF
>-|TRBD1|TRBJ2-1|13|TRBV20-1
TGCAGTGCTAGGGGGACAGGTTGGGATGAGCAGTTCTTC
CSARGTGWDEQFF
>-|TRBD2|TRBJ2-2|16|TRBV2
TGTGCCAGCAGGGACTCTAGCGGGGGGGCAACCGGGGAGCTGTTTTTT
CASRDSSGGATGELFF
>many|-|TRBJ2-3|15|TRBV12-3/TRBV12-4
TGTGCCAGCCTCCCCCAGGGTCTCTCTTTGGATACGCAGTATTTT
CASLPQGLSLDTQYF
>few|-|TRBJ1-5|15|TRBV4-2
TGTGCCAGCAGCCAAGATCCCGTCGTTAATCAGCCCCAGCATTTT
CASSQDPVVNQPQHF
>-|-|TRBJ2-5|17|TRBV6-5
TGTGCCAGCAGTTTGATCGGGGCTCGGACCGGTCACGAGACCCAGTACTTC
CASSLIGARTGHETQYF
>once|TRBD2|TRBJ2-1|14|TRBV2
TGTGCCAGCAGTGAACCTAGCGGGGGGCATGAGCAGTTCTTC
CASSEPSGGHEQFF
>many|TRBD1|TRBJ2-7|15|TRBV5-1
TGCGCCAGCAGCGCTCGGGACAGGGTCTCCTACGAGCAGTACTTC
CASSARDRVSYEQYF
>many|-|TRBJ2-2|13|TRBV11-2
TGTGCCAGCAGCTTAGTAGCCACCGGGGAGCTGTTTTTT
CASSLVATGELFF
>many|TRBD1|TRBJ2-3|15|TRBV7-9
TGTGCCAGCAGCTTCTACACAGGGGAAAGAGATACGCAGTATTTT
CASSFYTGERDTQYF
>many|-|TRBJ2-1|14|TRBV7-2
TGTACCAGCAGCTTAGTTCCAACCAAAAATGAGCAGTTCTTC
CTSSLVPTKNEQFF
>-|TRBD1|TRBJ2-1|14|TRBV2
TGTGCCAGCAGGAGGGACAGGGAAGGGGGTGAGCAGTTCTTC
CASRRDREGGEQFF